Below, one T cell receptor beta chain is given with its context. The data belong to a study of cytotoxic CD8 clonotypes in ibrutinib-treated CLL. Sequenced by immunoSEQ multiplex PCR; TCRdb stores in-frame clones only, minus some. This sample has about 160,000 clones, with around 84% found just once. Germline CDR1 LNHDA, CDR2 SQIVND (reference sequence). With V trimmed by 3 bases and J by 9 bases, 8 bases remained unmatched. There are 15 residues in the CDR3. This chain connects TRBV19 to TRBJ2-1, with 10 bases that match TRBD1. Sequenced material: PBMCs, taken after 12 months of ibrutinib treatment. The sequence came from a human donor with chronic lymphocytic leukemia. CDR3 in amino acids: CASSIYGQGGIEQFF. Written as DNA, the CDR3 is TGTGCCAGTAGTATCTACGGACAGGGGGGAATTGAGCAGTTCTTC.